This entry is about one T cell receptor beta chain. Method: immunoSEQ multiplex PCR; TCRdb's copy keeps in-frame clones and lacks some. The sample gives some 150,000 clones, roughly 87% of which show up once; about 4.2% is in the top ten. This sample is drawn from a study of blood T cell repertoires in COVID-19. CDR1 GTSNPN and CDR2 SVGIG come from the germline V gene (reference sequence). The V end lost 1 base, the J end lost 2 bases, and 11 bases lay between the germline ends. The CDR3 extends over 14 amino acids. The source material was peripheral blood. V usage is TRBV30 and J usage is TRBJ1-2; D not certain. The clonotype originates from a woman aged 55-75 years with active or convalescent COVID-19. DNA of the CDR3: TGTGCCTGGAGTGCCGGGGAGGGAAACTATGGCTACACCTTC. It yields the protein CAWSAGEGNYGYTF.